Sequencing of this T cell receptor (beta chain) was carried out in a study of memory CD4+ T cells and cytomegalovirus serostatus. TCRdb's table, derived via immunoSEQ multiplex PCR, lists solely in-frame clones and lacks some. The sample shows fewer than 35,000 clones, 60% to 85% of them seen only once. Single viable CD3+CD4+CD8-CD45RO+ cells were sorted as the memory CD4+ T cells. The J segment lost 5 bases and the V segment lost 4 bases, leaving 10 bases of the junction unmatched. This CDR3 contains 15 residues. Germline V gene lookup returns CDR1 SGHRS and CDR2 YFSETQ. The rearrangement joins TRBV5-1 to TRBJ1-1; TRBD1 agrees at 8 bases. Sequencing was performed on memory CD4+ T cells from blood. The TCR originated in an adult in good health and CMV-seronegative. For the CDR3, the DNA is TGCGCCAGCAGCACTCTACAGGGGGGGGGAACTGAAGCTTTCTTT. It is translated as CASSTLQGGGTEAFF. The whole variable domain, filled in from reference TRBV5-1 and TRBJ1-1, reads KAGVTQTPRYLIKTRGQQVTLSCSPISGHRSVSWYQQTPGQGLQFLFEYFSETQRNKGNFPGRFSGRQFSNSRSEMNVSTLELGDSALYLCASSTLQGGGTEAFFGQGTRLTVV.